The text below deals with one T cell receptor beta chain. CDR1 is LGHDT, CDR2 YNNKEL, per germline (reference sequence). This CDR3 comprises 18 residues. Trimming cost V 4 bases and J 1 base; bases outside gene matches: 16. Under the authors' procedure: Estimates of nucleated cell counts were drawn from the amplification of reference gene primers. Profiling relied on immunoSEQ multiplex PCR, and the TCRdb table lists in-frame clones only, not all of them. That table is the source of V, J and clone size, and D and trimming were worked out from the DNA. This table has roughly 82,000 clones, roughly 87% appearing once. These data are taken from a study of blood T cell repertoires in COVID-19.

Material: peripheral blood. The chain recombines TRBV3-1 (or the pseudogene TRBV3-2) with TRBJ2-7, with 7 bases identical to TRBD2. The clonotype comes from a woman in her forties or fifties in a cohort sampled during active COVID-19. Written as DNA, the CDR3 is TGTGCCAGCAGCCTCGAGGGAGCGCGCGGGAGTCCTTCCTACGAGCAGTACTTC. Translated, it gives CASSLEGARGSPSYEQYF.